The source of this TCR beta chain is a study of blood T cell repertoires in COVID-19. Study summary: The United States, Italy and Spain supplied acute and convalescent COVID-19 samples. T cells, B-cell-depleted T cells, or PBMCs provided the cDNA or gDNA that served as material.

Per the authors' pipeline: Amplification with reference gene primers provided the estimates of nucleated cell counts. Sequenced by immunoSEQ multiplex PCR; TCRdb stores in-frame clones only, minus some. That table is the source of V, J and clone size, and D and trimming were worked out from the DNA. The sample carries under 130,000 clones, 65% to 90% recorded once. The germline V gene encodes CDR1 SGDLS and CDR2 YYNGEE. The CDR3 contains 17 residues. The ends lost 5 bases at V and 5 bases at J; junction bases unmatched: 13. The sample was peripheral blood. The chain combines TRBV9 with TRBJ2-2; 9 bases agree with TRBD1. The source is a man aged 50 to 59 with acute or convalescent COVID-19. The CDR3 coding sequence is TGTGCCAGCAGTGAGAGAGGGACAGGGTCAAATACCGGGGAGCTGTTTTTT. This gives the protein CASSERGTGSNTGELFF.